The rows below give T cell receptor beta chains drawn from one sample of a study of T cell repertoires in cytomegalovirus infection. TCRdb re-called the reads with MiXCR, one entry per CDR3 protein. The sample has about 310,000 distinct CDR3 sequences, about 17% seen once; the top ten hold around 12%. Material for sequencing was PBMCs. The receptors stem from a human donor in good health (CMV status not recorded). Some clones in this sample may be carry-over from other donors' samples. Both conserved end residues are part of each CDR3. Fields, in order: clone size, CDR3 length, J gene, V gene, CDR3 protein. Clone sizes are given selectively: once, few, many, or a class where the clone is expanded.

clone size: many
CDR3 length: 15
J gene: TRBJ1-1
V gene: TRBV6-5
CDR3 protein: CASSPEDRGGTEAFF

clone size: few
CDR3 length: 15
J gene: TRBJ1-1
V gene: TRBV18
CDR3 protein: CASSPPGSWNTEAFF

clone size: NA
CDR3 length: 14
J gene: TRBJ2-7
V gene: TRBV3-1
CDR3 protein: CASSLDSSRTGMYF

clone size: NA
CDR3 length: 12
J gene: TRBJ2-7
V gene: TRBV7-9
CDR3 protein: CASSARTYEQYF

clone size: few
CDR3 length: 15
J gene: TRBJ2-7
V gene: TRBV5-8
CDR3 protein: CASSLAGAQGDEQYF

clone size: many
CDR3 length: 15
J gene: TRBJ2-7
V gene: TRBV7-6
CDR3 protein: CASSSRTGASYEQYF

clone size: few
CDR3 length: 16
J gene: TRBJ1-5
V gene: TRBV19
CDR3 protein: CASSIDGEYSNQPQHF

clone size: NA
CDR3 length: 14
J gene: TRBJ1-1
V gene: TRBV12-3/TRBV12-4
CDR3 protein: CASSLALGVGEAFF

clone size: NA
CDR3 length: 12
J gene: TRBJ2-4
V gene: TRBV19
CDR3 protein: CASSQTSGIQYF

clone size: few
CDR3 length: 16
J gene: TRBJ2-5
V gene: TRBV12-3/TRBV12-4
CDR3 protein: CASRLETGTIQETQYF

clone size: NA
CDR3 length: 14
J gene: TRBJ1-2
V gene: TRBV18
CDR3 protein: CASSPGLMSYGYTF

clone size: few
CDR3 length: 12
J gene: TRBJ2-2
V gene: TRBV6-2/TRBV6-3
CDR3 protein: CASSYSAGELFF

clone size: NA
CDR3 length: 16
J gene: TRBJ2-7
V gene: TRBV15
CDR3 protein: CATSRVPGQPSYEQYF

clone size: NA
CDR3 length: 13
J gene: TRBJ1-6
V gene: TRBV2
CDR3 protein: CASRGTGESPLHF

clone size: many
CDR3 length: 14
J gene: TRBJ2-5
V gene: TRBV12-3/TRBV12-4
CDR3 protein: CACRGERGQETQYF

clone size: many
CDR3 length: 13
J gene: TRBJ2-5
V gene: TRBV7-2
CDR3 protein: CASSLEGVGTQYF

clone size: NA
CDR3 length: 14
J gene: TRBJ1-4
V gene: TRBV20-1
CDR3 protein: CSATTGGTNEKLFF

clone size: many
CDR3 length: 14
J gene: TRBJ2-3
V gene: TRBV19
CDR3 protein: CASSPDRRRDTQYF

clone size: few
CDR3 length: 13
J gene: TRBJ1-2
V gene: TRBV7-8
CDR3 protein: CASSLTESYGYTF

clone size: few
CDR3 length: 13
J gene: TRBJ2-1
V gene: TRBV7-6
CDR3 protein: CASSSPGRGGQFF

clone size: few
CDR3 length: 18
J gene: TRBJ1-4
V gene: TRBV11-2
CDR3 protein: CASSLSFPDSATNEKLFF

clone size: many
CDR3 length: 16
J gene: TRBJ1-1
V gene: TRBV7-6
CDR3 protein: CASSSLQGRTDAEAFF

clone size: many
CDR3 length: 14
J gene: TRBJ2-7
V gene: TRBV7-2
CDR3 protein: CASSLVGGSYEQYF

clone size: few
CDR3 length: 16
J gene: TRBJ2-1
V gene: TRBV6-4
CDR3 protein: CASSRLAGASINEQFF

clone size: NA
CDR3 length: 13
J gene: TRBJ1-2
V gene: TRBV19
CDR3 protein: CASTAQAVYGYTF

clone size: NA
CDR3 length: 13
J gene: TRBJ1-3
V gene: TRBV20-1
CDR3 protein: CSAGQIAGNTIYF

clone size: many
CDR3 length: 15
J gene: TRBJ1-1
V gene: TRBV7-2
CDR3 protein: CASSQFDTMNTEAFF

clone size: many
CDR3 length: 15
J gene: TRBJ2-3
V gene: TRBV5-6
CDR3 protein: CASSLVRGVTDTQYF

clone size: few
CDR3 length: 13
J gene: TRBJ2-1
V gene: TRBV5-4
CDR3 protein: CASTYPPSVEQFF

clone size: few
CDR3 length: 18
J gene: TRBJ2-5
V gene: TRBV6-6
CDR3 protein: CASSYPGAQGLKQETQYF

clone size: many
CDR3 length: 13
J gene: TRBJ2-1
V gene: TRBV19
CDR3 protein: CASSTGGYNEQFF

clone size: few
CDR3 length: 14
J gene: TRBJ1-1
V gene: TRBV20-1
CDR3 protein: CSGIGNKQGAEAFF

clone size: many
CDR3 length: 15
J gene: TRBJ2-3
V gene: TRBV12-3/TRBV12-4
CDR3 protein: CASSSGQGMTDTQYF

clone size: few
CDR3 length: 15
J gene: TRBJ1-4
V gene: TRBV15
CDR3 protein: CATRPMRDSAEKLFF

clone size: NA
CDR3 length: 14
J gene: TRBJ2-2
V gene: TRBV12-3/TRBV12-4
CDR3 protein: CASSDRDNTGELFF

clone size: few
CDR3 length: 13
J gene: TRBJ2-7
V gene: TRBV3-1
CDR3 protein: CASSQEGTFEQYF

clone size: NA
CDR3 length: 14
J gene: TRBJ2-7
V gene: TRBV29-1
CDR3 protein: CSVGPLGGSYEQYF

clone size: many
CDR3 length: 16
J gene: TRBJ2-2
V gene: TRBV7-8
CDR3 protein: CASSSRTGEDTGELFF

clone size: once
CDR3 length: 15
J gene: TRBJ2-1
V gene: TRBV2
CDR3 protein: CSSSSQGSSYNEQFF

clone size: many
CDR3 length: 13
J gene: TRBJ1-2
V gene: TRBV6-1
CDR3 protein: CATRPRESRGYTF

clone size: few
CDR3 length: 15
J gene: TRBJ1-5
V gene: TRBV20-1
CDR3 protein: CSARDSQAGNQPQHF

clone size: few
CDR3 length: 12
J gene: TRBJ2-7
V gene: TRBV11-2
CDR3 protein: CAGGDLPYEQYF

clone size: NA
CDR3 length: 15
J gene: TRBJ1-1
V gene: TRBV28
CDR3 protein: CASSLSRGKGAEAFF

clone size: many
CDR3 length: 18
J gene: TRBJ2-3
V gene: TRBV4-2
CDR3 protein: CASSEELQGTVSTDTQYF